This T cell receptor beta chain was observed in a study of T cell repertoires in cytomegalovirus infection. Across the whole study: Indicated by public TCR beta signatures were CMV infection and matching HLA type. Broader study findings: Cumulative public TCR beta family frequency identified CMV carriers with the relevant HLA.

TCRdb reanalysed the reads using MiXCR and keeps one entry per CDR3 protein. The sample consists of fewer than 1,000,000 distinct CDR3 sequences, under 40% of them appearing once. This clonotype has more than one count but fewer than ten. What it binds is not known. The receptor was isolated from a human donor in good health (CMV status not recorded). Some clones in this sample may be carry-over from other donors' samples. The input for sequencing was cultured CD8+ T cells from PBMCs, taken from culture after CMV antigen stimulation.

For the CDR3, the DNA is TGTGCCACCAGTGAGCCGGGCTATGGCTACACCTTC. Its translation: CATSEPGYGYTF. The chain carries TRBV24-1 and TRBJ1-2; no reliable D call. This CDR3 comprises 12 residues. Germline lookup yields CDR1 KGHDR and CDR2 SFDVKD. Between the trimmed V and J ends, which lost 4 bases and 4 bases, there was a span of 6 bases.